The 18 T cell receptor beta chains in this list originate from one sample, sequenced in a study of T cells in Graves' hyperthyroidism and ophthalmopathy (dated by TCRdb to between 2019 and 2020). The library was made by multiplex PCR. Sequenced on an Illumina HiSeq 2000. TCR beta CDR3 regions were amplified from RNA transcripts. For the first round of RT-PCR on the TCR CDR3, the HTBI primer set was used together with the Qiagen OneStep RT-PCR kit. TCRdb reprocessed the public reads (quality trimming at Q25 with fastp, clone calling with MiXCR) and kept in-frame beta chains. Entries that share a CDR3 protein sequence are merged under the most common genes and DNA. The sample profile shows 500,000 to 600,000 distinct CDR3 sequences; over 35% of them were found once. Together, the top ten hold approximately 44% of the sample. Sequencing input: peripheral blood or thyroid tissue (not recorded which). The receptors shown here come from an adult woman with Graves' disease, either hyperthyroidism or ophthalmopathy (not recorded which).

This clonotype was observed at least ten times. The V call is TRBV7-6, the J call TRBJ1-1; D might be TRBD1 (5 bases). This CDR3 comprises 14 residues. Germline V gene sequence: CDR1 SGHVS, CDR2 FNYEAQ. V dropped 0 bases and J dropped 3 bases, with 8 bases sitting between them. Here the CDR3 reads CASSLALGDTEAFF. The CDR3 DNA reads as TGTGCCAGCAGCTTAGCGCTAGGGGACACTGAAGCTTTCTTT.

The chain is built from TRBV29-1 and TRBJ1-1; D not certain. V lost 6 bases and J 5 bases, leaving 16 bases between the germline ends. This CDR3 spans 13 amino acids. The germline V gene has CDR1 SQVTM and CDR2 ANQGSEA. The CDR3 DNA reads as TGCAGCGTAACTTCGGGAGTTAAAACTGAAGCTTTCTTT. It translates to CSVTSGVKTEAFF.

This clonotype was observed a few times. V is TRBV30 and J is TRBJ1-2, with 9 positions matching TRBD1. Germline values: CDR1 GTSNPN, CDR2 SVGIG (reference sequence). This CDR3 is built from 13 residues. The V gene end was trimmed by 0 bases and the J gene end by 7 bases; junction bases not matched to a gene: 3. The CDR3 loop is CAWSVDRGTGYTF. CDR3 bases: TGTGCCTGGAGTGTGGACAGGGGAACTGGCTACACCTTC.

This clonotype has more than one count but fewer than ten. The V and J genes are TRBV29-1 and TRBJ2-7; possible D gene TRBD2, 5 bases. Germline assignment: CDR1 SQVTM and CDR2 ANQGSEA. Trimming cost V 0 bases and J 7 bases, with 7 bases left between them. The CDR3 consists of 11 residues. The CDR3, as DNA: TGCAGCGTTGAAGATCCGGGGGAGCAGTACTTC. It specifies CSVEDPGEQYF.

This rearrangement joins TRBV19 to TRBJ1-5; 12 bases fit TRBD1. CDR1 and CDR2 (germline): LNHDA, SQIVND (reference sequence). The length of the CDR3 is 16 residues. J lost 1 base, V lost 11 bases, and 9 bases had no gene match. DNA of the CDR3: TGTGCCTGGAGCCGGGACAGGGGGCTGAGCAATCAGCCCCAGCATTTT. This encodes CAWSRDRGLSNQPQHF.

The V and J genes are TRBV2 and TRBJ2-6, with TRBD1 matching over 7 bases. The J segment lost 0 bases and the V segment lost 6 bases, leaving 11 bases of the junction unmatched. Germline V CDR1 and CDR2: SNHLY, FYNNEI. The CDR3 length is 18 residues. The CDR3 region is CASRTTGTEFSGANVLTF. CDR3 sequence (DNA): TGTGCCAGCAGAACCACAGGGACAGAGTTCTCTGGGGCCAACGTCCTGACTTTC.

The chain has TRBV24-1 and TRBJ1-2, with D maybe TRBD1 (6 bases). V dropped 10 bases and J dropped 6 bases, with 14 bases sitting between them. Germline loops: CDR1 KGHDR, CDR2 SFDVKD. This CDR3 is 12 amino acids long. CDR3 in DNA: TGTGCCACTGGAAGGGGGGACGATGGCTACACCTTC. This encodes CATGRGDDGYTF.

This clonotype was detected only a few times. The chain links TRBV2 to TRBJ2-7, with 9 bases that match TRBD1. V gave up 7 bases and J gave up 2 bases; unmatched junction bases: 12. The CDR3 loop spans 16 amino acids. Germline V gene sequence: CDR1 SNHLY, CDR2 FYNNEI. CDR3 nucleotide sequence: TGTGCCAGCACCAGTCACGGGGACAGGGAAACCTACGAGCAGTACTTC. Amino acids: CASTSHGDRETYEQYF.

This chain connects TRBV7-9 to TRBJ2-7; 7 nucleotides match TRBD1. The CDR3 is 13 residues long. V lost 6 bases to trimming and J lost 7 bases; unmatched junction nucleotides: 9. Germline CDR1 reads SEHNR; CDR2 reads FQNEAQ (reference sequence). The CDR3, as DNA: TGTGCCAGCAGGGATCAGGGGGACGGGGAGCAGTACTTC. Encoded protein: CASRDQGDGEQYF.

This clonotype was counted a few times. The chain is built from TRBV20-1 and TRBJ1-1; perhaps TRBD1 as D (5 bases). CDR3 length: 14 residues. CDR1 and CDR2 from the germline V gene are DFQATT and SNEGSKA (reference sequence). V lost 0 bases and J 3 bases, leaving 11 bases between the germline ends. For the CDR3, the DNA is TGCAGTGCTAGAGACTTTGACAGCCACACTGAAGCTTTCTTT. This gives the protein CSARDFDSHTEAFF.

This clonotype came up many times. The chain uses TRBV7-3 and TRBJ2-5, with D possibly being TRBD1 (6 bases). V lost 1 base and J 4 bases, leaving 7 bases between the germline ends. The CDR3 length is 13 residues. Germline CDR1 is SGHTA and CDR2 is FQGTGA. CDR3 sequence reads: CASSLRGLETQYF. The CDR3 DNA follows: TGTGCCAGCAGCTTAAGGGGGCTAGAGACCCAGTACTTC.

The J gene is TRBJ2-1, the V gene TRBV5-4, with D possibly being TRBD2 (7 bases). Per germline, CDR1 SGHNT and CDR2 YYREEE (reference sequence). Deletions cut 0 bases from V and 0 bases from J, with 10 bases between. This CDR3 is 16 amino acids long. This CDR3 is CASSLVGGPSYNEQFF. The DNA of the CDR3 is TGTGCCAGCAGCTTGGTGGGGGGGCCCTCCTACAATGAGCAGTTCTTC.

This clonotype was recorded many times. The junction differs from germline at one of its ends, possibly a read error. V and J are TRBV5-1 and TRBJ1-5; D is undetermined. The germline V gene encodes CDR1 SGHRS and CDR2 YFSETQ. The CDR3 is 13 residues long. Here the CDR3 reads CASSLGPNQPQHF. In DNA, the CDR3 is TGTGCCAGCAGCCTAGGGCCCAATCAGCCCCAGCATTTT.

The CDR3 DNA is TGCAGTGCCTACGGCACAAGCTCCTACGAGCAGTACTTC. It specifies CSAYGTSSYEQYF. The gene calls are TRBV20-1 and TRBJ2-7, with D unresolved. The length of the CDR3 is 13 residues. Trimming cost V 6 bases and J 0 bases, with 12 bases left between them. Germline V CDR1 and CDR2: DFQATT, SNEGSKA (reference sequence).

This clonotype has only one observation. The V gene is TRBV2, the J gene TRBJ1-5; D is perhaps TRBD1 (6 bases). The germline V and J ends were trimmed by 6 bases and 7 bases, with 13 bases remaining between them. The CDR3 loop spans 13 amino acids. CDR1 and CDR2 from the germline V gene are SNHLY and FYNNEI. The CDR3 nucleotides read TGTGCCAGCAGGTCTACAGGGTGGCAGCCCCAGCATTTT. Amino acid sequence: CASRSTGWQPQHF.

This clonotype was seen only once. This sequence may be a read error, since a much larger clone differs from it by one base. The chain joins TRBV2 to TRBJ1-4; D unresolved. V dropped 6 bases and J dropped 4 bases, with 9 bases sitting between them. Germline CDR1 SNHLY, CDR2 FYNNEI. This CDR3 is built from 13 residues. The CDR3 is CASSHRNNEKLFF. The CDR3 region has the DNA TGTGCCAGCAGCCATAGAAATAATGAAAAACTGTTTTTT.

In its sample, this clonotype ranks as medium-sized (0.01 to 0.1%). The chain carries TRBV7-3 and TRBJ2-6; D may match TRBD1 or TRBD2 (5 bases each). Per the germline V gene, CDR1 is SGHTA and CDR2 is FQGTGA. This CDR3 has 19 amino acids. Trimming pared 0 bases from V and 4 bases from J, leaving 19 bases between. CDR3 sequence (DNA): TGTGCCAGCAGCTTAACCCTAGCAGGTCACGCAGGGGGGGCCAACGTCCTGACTTTC. It yields the protein CASSLTLAGHAGGANVLTF.

This clonotype turned up a few times. A much bigger clone sits one base away, suggesting this may be a read error. This chain links TRBV5-6 with TRBJ2-6, with D maybe TRBD1 (5 bases). In germline, CDR1 is SGHDT, CDR2 YYEEEE. The CDR3 runs to 16 residues. The chain's CDR3 is CASNLVTRSGANVPTF. The CDR3 coding sequence is TGTGCCAGCAACCTGGTTACGCGCTCTGGGGCCAACGTCCCGACTTTC.